This T cell receptor (beta chain) was identified in a study of shared clonotypes between healthy human individuals. Overall study findings and caveats: Across a handful of donors, naive CD4 shared roughly 5%, naive CD8 about 3.2%, memory CD4 roughly 2.4%, memory CD8 around 0.42%.

CDR1 and CDR2 (germline): MNHNS, SASEGT. V lost 5 bases, J lost 3 bases, and 4 bases stayed unmatched. The CDR3 has 14 amino acids. This clone was counted a single time. Its antigen is as yet unknown. Replicate PCRs run on sorted subsets employed 200 to 250 ng DNA, roughly 30,000 T cell genomes. Libraries were prepared by immunoSEQ multiplex PCR; TCRdb keeps only in-frame clonotypes and omits some of them. Of some 2,500,000 clones in the sample, roughly 93% are singletons; the top ten hold 0.36%. This rearrangement joins TRBV6-1 to TRBJ1-3; 7 bases map to TRBD1. The receptor was isolated from a man aged 18 to 29 in good health. Some clones in this sample may be carry-over from other donors' samples. The sequenced material came from naive CD4+ T cells from PBMCs. Subset described: CD45RA+ positively selected. CDR3 in amino acids: CASSKQGLGNTIYF. Here the CDR3 DNA reads TGTGCCAGCAGTAAACAGGGGCTTGGAAACACCATATATTTT.